The rows below give T cell receptor beta chains drawn from one sample of a study of T-cell memory formation after mild COVID-19. TCRdb ran MiXCR on the 5' RACE reads and lists one entry per CDR3 protein. This sample yields 85,000 to 120,000 distinct CDR3 sequences, of which under 15% are seen a single time; about 27% belongs to the top ten. Sample: PBMCs or a T cell subset sorted from them (not recorded which). The receptor source for this set is an adult woman who had mild COVID-19 (a few samples of this study predate the infection). Cell type and time point are not known. Both conserved end residues are part of each CDR3. D genes are given only for firm matches. Clone size is given for some rows only: seen once, a few or many times, or a class if the clone is expanded.

TGTGCCACCAGTGATTTCGCGTTTTTTGGTGCGCAGTATTTT	CATSDFAFFGAQYF	TRBV24-1	TRBJ2-3	-	-
TGTGCCAGCAGCTTCTTTCAGGACCTCACAGATACGCAGTATTTT	CASSFFQDLTDTQYF	TRBV7-9	TRBJ2-3	-	-
TGTGCCAGCAGCCCCTTTAGCGGGCACCGGGCTGTGCAGTTCTTC	CASSPFSGHRAVQFF	TRBV14	TRBJ2-1	TRBD2	few
TGTGCCAGCAGCTTCTCCGGGACAGGGGAAGAGACCCAGTACTTC	CASSFSGTGEETQYF	TRBV11-1	TRBJ2-5	TRBD1	-
TGTGCCAGCAGATCAGCGGGGCGCACAGATACGCAGTATTTT	CASRSAGRTDTQYF	TRBV27	TRBJ2-3	TRBD2	few
TGTGCCAGCAGCCGGGGGACTCCCTACGAGCAGTACTTC	CASSRGTPYEQYF	TRBV3-1	TRBJ2-7	-	few
TGCGCCAGCAGCCAAGAGGCAGAGGGCCCCTACGAGCAGTACTTC	CASSQEAEGPYEQYF	TRBV4-1	TRBJ2-7	-	few
TGTGCCAGCAACATTATGGGGTTCAATGAGCAGTTCTTC	CASNIMGFNEQFF	TRBV28	TRBJ2-1	-	few
TGCGCCAGCAGCCATCCCCCTAGCGGGGTCGGCACAGATACGCAGTATTTT	CASSHPPSGVGTDTQYF	TRBV4-1	TRBJ2-3	TRBD2	few
TGCAGCGTTGAGGGGACAGGGGTCGAGCAGTACTTC	CSVEGTGVEQYF	TRBV29-1	TRBJ2-7	TRBD1	few
TGTGCCAGCAGCCTCCCGGGACAGGGTTACAATGAGCAGTTCTTC	CASSLPGQGYNEQFF	TRBV4-2	TRBJ2-1	TRBD1	-
TGTGCCAGCAGTTACGAGGAGACCGACGAGCAGTACTTC	CASSYEETDEQYF	TRBV6-6	TRBJ2-7	-	few
TGTGCCAGCAACACTCCTTGGAGAGGGGCCAACAACGAGCAGTACTTC	CASNTPWRGANNEQYF	TRBV5-6	TRBJ2-7	-	few
TGTGCCACCAGTGTAAGGGGCAATCAGCCCCAGCATTTT	CATSVRGNQPQHF	TRBV24-1	TRBJ1-5	-	few
TGTGCCACCCACCCCCGGGGACGGATCAATGAAAAACTGTTTTTT	CATHPRGRINEKLFF	TRBV2	TRBJ1-4	-	-
TGTGCCAGCAGCCTCGGGACCTACTTGTCCTACAATGAGCAGTTCTTC	CASSLGTYLSYNEQFF	TRBV12-3/TRBV12-4	TRBJ2-1	-	few
TGCGCCAGCAGCTTCATAGGTTTACAGGGGGGTACCTACGAGCAGTACTTC	CASSFIGLQGGTYEQYF	TRBV5-1	TRBJ2-7	TRBD1	-
TGTGCCCGCTTAGCAATAGCAGCTTCTGGGGCCAACGTCCTGACTTTC	CARLAIAASGANVLTF	TRBV6-7	TRBJ2-6	-	few
TGTGCCAGCAGCCAAACCGGGGACACTGAAGCTTTCTTT	CASSQTGDTEAFF	TRBV7-3	TRBJ1-1	-	many
TGTGCCAGCAGCTTAGGCACGGGCGGAAGCGGGGAGCTGTTTTTT	CASSLGTGGSGELFF	TRBV13	TRBJ2-2	-	few
TGTGCCAGCAGTGAAGCACTTTATGTTGTGGAAAGCAATCAGCCCCAGCATTTT	CASSEALYVVESNQPQHF	TRBV6-1	TRBJ1-5	-	-
TGCAGCGCCCCGGGGTGGGACACTTCTAACTATGGCTACACCTTC	CSAPGWDTSNYGYTF	TRBV29-1	TRBJ1-2	-	-
TGCAGCGCCGAGGGGGGGGCGAACTATGGCTACACCTTC	CSAEGGANYGYTF	TRBV29-1	TRBJ1-2	-	-
TGTGCCAGCAGCTTAGTCACCCCCACAGATACGCAGTATTTT	CASSLVTPTDTQYF	TRBV7-9	TRBJ2-3	-	-
TGTGCCAGCAGTGACCAGGGGCTGGACTATGGCTACACCTTC	CASSDQGLDYGYTF	TRBV6-5	TRBJ1-2	-	-
TGTGCCAGCTCACCACCAGGGGAGACCCAGTACTTC	CASSPPGETQYF	TRBV18	TRBJ2-5	-	-
TGTGCCAGCAGTTACGGATTGGGGTTATATAATTCACCCCTCCACTTT	CASSYGLGLYNSPLHF	TRBV6-6	TRBJ1-6	-	few
TGTGCCAGCAGCACCGGGTACTCGGGCGAGCAGTACTTC	CASSTGYSGEQYF	TRBV14	TRBJ2-7	-	few
TGTGCCAGCAGTGTGCCTAGCGGGACGACCGATAACAGAGATACGCAGTATTTT	CASSVPSGTTDNRDTQYF	TRBV2	TRBJ2-3	TRBD2	-
TGTGCCAGCAGTTACGGAGCGGGGGCCTACAATGAGCAGTTCTTC	CASSYGAGAYNEQFF	TRBV6-5	TRBJ2-1	TRBD2	few
TGTGCCAGCAGCCCTCGGGACGGCCACTATGGCTACACCTTC	CASSPRDGHYGYTF	TRBV13	TRBJ1-2	-	-
TGTGCCAGCAGCCAAGACCCGGGGGGGCACACAGATACGCAGTATTTT	CASSQDPGGHTDTQYF	TRBV4-2	TRBJ2-3	TRBD2	few
TGTGCCAGCAGCGTAGATCTGGCAGGGCTGGACTATGGCTACACCTTC	CASSVDLAGLDYGYTF	TRBV9	TRBJ1-2	-	-
TGCGCCAGCAGCCCGGGAGGACAGGGCGTAGATACGCAGTATTTT	CASSPGGQGVDTQYF	TRBV4-1	TRBJ2-3	-	-
TGTGCCAGCAGTCCAGACCGGGGGGCTAACGAAGCTTTCTTT	CASSPDRGANEAFF	TRBV12-3/TRBV12-4	TRBJ1-1	-	-
TGTGCCAGCAGCGGGTACAGGGGCGCGGACCCTGAAGCTTTCTTT	CASSGYRGADPEAFF	TRBV7-9	TRBJ1-1	TRBD1	-
TGTGCCACCAGTGAGACCACCCCGGGGACGTACACCGGGGAGCTGTTTTTT	CATSETTPGTYTGELFF	TRBV24-1	TRBJ2-2	-	-
TGCGCCAGCAGCCAGGAGGCCGGGACAGGGGAGAGGAATGAGCAGTTCTTC	CASSQEAGTGERNEQFF	TRBV4-1	TRBJ2-1	TRBD1	many
TGTGCCAGCAGTGAAGAAGACAGGGGGGCAGCCAAAAACATTCAGTACTTC	CASSEEDRGAAKNIQYF	TRBV2	TRBJ2-4	TRBD1	few
TGTGCCAGCAGGTTTTGGAGCGGGAGGGCAAGAACCGGGGAGCTGTTTTTT	CASRFWSGRARTGELFF	TRBV12-3/TRBV12-4	TRBJ2-2	TRBD2	-
TGTGCCAGCAGCACCACGAGACTAGAGAGTTATATAAACATTCAGTACTTC	CASSTTRLESYINIQYF	TRBV7-9	TRBJ2-4	-	few
TGCGCCAGCAGCCAAGATCCTGGCGGCAGGCACAGCACAGATACGCAGTATTTT	CASSQDPGGRHSTDTQYF	TRBV4-1	TRBJ2-3	-	-
TGCGCCAGCAGCCAAGATTGGGCGGGGTACACCGGGGAGCTGTTTTTT	CASSQDWAGYTGELFF	TRBV4-1	TRBJ2-2	-	-
TGTGCCAGCAGCCCCGGACAGGGCTACAATGAGCAGTTCTTC	CASSPGQGYNEQFF	TRBV7-9	TRBJ2-1	TRBD1	many
TGTGCCAGCAGCTTAGGACTAGCGGGAGGGCCGGAGCAGTTCTTC	CASSLGLAGGPEQFF	TRBV11-2	TRBJ2-1	TRBD2	many
TGTGCCAGCACAGGGGGCACTGGAAACACCATATATTTT	CASTGGTGNTIYF	TRBV12-3/TRBV12-4	TRBJ1-3	TRBD1	few
TGTGCCAGCAGCCAAGTGAGGACAGGGGATCAGAACTATGGCTACACCTTC	CASSQVRTGDQNYGYTF	TRBV3-1	TRBJ1-2	TRBD1	few